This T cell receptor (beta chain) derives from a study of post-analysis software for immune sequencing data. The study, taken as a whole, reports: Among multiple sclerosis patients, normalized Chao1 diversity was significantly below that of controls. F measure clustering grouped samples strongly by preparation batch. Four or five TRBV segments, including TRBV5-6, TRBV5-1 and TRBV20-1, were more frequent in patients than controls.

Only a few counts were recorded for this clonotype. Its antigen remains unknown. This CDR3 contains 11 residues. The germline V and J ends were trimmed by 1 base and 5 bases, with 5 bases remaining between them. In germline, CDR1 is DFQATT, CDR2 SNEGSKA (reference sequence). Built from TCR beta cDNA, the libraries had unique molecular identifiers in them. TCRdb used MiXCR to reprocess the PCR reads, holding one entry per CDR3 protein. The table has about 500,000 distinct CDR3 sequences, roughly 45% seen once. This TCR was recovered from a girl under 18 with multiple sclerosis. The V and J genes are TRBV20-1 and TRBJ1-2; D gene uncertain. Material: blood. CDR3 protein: CSARAGYGYTF. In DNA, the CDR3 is TGCAGTGCTAGAGCTGGGTATGGCTACACCTTC.